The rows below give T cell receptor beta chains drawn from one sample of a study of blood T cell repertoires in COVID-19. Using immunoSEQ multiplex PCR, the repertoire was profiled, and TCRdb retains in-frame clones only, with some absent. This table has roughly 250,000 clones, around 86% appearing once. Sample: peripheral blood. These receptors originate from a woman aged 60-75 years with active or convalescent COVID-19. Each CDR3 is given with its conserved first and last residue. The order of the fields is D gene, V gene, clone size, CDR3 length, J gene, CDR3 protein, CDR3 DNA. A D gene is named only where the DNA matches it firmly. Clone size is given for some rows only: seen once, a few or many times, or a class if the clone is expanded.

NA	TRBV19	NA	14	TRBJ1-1	CASSIATTNTEAFF	TGTGCCAGTAGTATAGCAACTACGAACACTGAAGCTTTCTTT
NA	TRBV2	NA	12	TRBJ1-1	CASSDTVTEAFF	TGTGCCAGCAGTGACACTGTAACTGAAGCTTTCTTT
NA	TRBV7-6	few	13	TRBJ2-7	CASSLRQNNEQYF	TGTGCCAGCAGCTTAAGACAAAACAACGAGCAGTACTTC
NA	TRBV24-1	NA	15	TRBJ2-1	CATSDSRGGFNEQFF	TGTGCCACCAGTGATTCACGAGGAGGGTTCAATGAGCAGTTCTTC
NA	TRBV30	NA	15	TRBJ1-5	CAWSGRGFSNQPQHF	TGTGCCTGGAGTGGCCGGGGGTTTAGCAATCAGCCCCAGCATTTT
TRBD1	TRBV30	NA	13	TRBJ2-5	CAWARGHQETQYF	TGTGCCTGGGCCAGGGGGCACCAAGAGACCCAGTACTTC
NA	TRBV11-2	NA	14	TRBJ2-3	CASSLGEAPDTQYF	TGTGCCAGCAGCTTAGGCGAGGCCCCAGATACGCAGTATTTT
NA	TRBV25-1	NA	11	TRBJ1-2	CASSGVYGYTF	TGTGCCAGCAGTGGAGTCTATGGCTACACCTTC
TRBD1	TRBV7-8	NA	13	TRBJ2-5	CASSRDRQETQYF	TGTGCCAGCAGCCGGGACAGGCAAGAGACCCAGTACTTC
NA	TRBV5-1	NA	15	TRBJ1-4	CASSLAGEGNEKLFF	TGCGCCAGCAGCTTAGCAGGGGAGGGTAATGAAAAACTGTTTTTT
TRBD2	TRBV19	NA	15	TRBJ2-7	CASSIELAGGLEQYF	TGTGCCAGTAGTATTGAATTAGCGGGGGGCCTCGAGCAGTACTTC
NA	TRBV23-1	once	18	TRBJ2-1	CASSHPDARASLDNEQFF	TGCGCCAGCAGTCATCCAGACGCGAGGGCGTCCTTGGACAATGAGCAGTTCTTC
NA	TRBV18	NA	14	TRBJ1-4	CASSPTGTNEKLFF	TGTGCCAGCTCACCGACGGGAACTAATGAAAAACTGTTTTTT
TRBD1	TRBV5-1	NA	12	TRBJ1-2	CASSLGRGRYTF	TGCGCCAGCAGCTTGGGCAGGGGGAGGTACACCTTC
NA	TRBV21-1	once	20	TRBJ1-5	CASSKVDRDCAWGSYQPQHF	NA
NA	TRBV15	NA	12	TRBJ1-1	CATSRDLQGAFF	TGTGCCACCAGCAGAGATCTACAGGGAGCTTTCTTT